These T cell receptor beta chains were read from a single sample in a study of cytomegalovirus exposure and HLA in healthy donors. The method was immunoSEQ multiplex PCR; TCRdb's version includes in-frame clones alone and lacks a portion of them. The table records approximately 170,000 clones, roughly 74% of them present only once. The source material was PBMCs. Source of these receptors: a male donor in good health and CMV-seronegative. The CDR3 runs from the conserved cysteine through the conserved F or W. The D gene is left open where the match is weak. Clone size is stated in some rows and not others, as once, few, many or a class when expanded.

cdr3_length	clone_size	d_call	v_call	j_call	cdr3_nt	cdr3_aa
15	few	TRBD1	TRBV27	TRBJ1-2	TGTGCCAGCAGTTTATCGGTAGGGACAGGGACTGGCTACACCTTC	CASSLSVGTGTGYTF
16	.	TRBD2	TRBV27	TRBJ2-1	TGTGCCAGCAGTTTTCTCAGCACTAGCGGCTACAATGAGCAGTTCTTC	CASSFLSTSGYNEQFF
13	.	TRBD2	TRBV2	TRBJ2-1	TGTGCCAGCAGTGAAGCTAGCGGGAGCGGAGAGTTCTTC	CASSEASGSGEFF
13	.	TRBD1	TRBV2	TRBJ1-6	TGTGCCAGCAGTGCCACAGGGGATTCACCCCTCCACTTT	CASSATGDSPLHF
17	.	.	TRBV9	TRBJ2-1	TGTGCCAGCAGCCCCTACCGAGGCAGCAGCTCCTACAATGAGCAGTTCTTC	CASSPYRGSSSYNEQFF
13	.	TRBD2	TRBV19	TRBJ2-1	TGTGCCAGTAACAGACTAGCGGGAGGAGAGCAGTTCTTC	CASNRLAGGEQFF
14	.	.	TRBV7-8	TRBJ2-3	TGTGCCAGCAGCTACGGGCAGGGGGGAGATACGCAGTATTTT	CASSYGQGGDTQYF
12	once	.	TRBV4-2	TRBJ1-1	TGTGCCAGCAGCCAAGACGGGTTTGAAGCTTTCTTT	CASSQDGFEAFF
17	few	TRBD1	TRBV7-9	TRBJ1-2	TGTGCCAGCAGCTTAGGTCTTAGGACAGGAGAAAACTATGGCTACACCTTC	CASSLGLRTGENYGYTF
15	.	TRBD1	TRBV5-1	TRBJ1-1	TGCGCCAGCACCGAGCTGGACAGGGTTGAAACTGAAGCTTTCTTT	CASTELDRVETEAFF
15	.	TRBD1	TRBV9	TRBJ1-4	TGTGCCAGCAGCACCGGCAGGGGGCATCGGGAAAAACTGTTTTTT	CASSTGRGHREKLFF
14	.	.	TRBV5-6	TRBJ1-2	TGTGCCAGCAGAAACGCAGCGGTTGGATATGGCTACACCTTC	CASRNAAVGYGYTF
12	few	TRBD1	TRBV29-1	TRBJ1-1	TGCAGCTTCCAGGGGGCAGGGACTGAAGCTTTCTTT	CSFQGAGTEAFF
15	.	.	TRBV9	TRBJ2-3	TGTGCCAGCAGCGTAGTGGAAGAGGGGGCAGATACGCAGTATTTT	CASSVVEEGADTQYF
14	.	TRBD1	TRBV18	TRBJ1-5	TGTGCCAGCTCACTGACAGGGCGCAATCAGCCCCAGCATTTT	CASSLTGRNQPQHF
13	once	TRBD1	TRBV6-5	TRBJ1-1	TGTGCCAGCCAGGACAGGGGGAAGGTTGGAGCTTTCTTT	CASQDRGKVGAFF
15	.	.	TRBV27	TRBJ1-5	TGTGCCAGCAGGGAGCTCTCGGGGGGTAATCAGCCCCAGCATTTT	CASRELSGGNQPQHF
15	.	TRBD1	TRBV5-8	TRBJ1-2	TGTGCCAGCAGCTTGACGGGACAGGGGAACTATGGCTACACCTTC	CASSLTGQGNYGYTF
18	.	.	TRBV7-9	TRBJ2-7	TGTGCCAGCAGCAGACCGGGACACCTGGGACCTGCGTCCTACGAGCAGTACTTC	CASSRPGHLGPASYEQYF
14	.	.	TRBV29-1	TRBJ1-2	TGCAGCGTTGATAAGGGGCGGACCAACTATGGCTACACCTTC	CSVDKGRTNYGYTF
13	.	.	TRBV7-9	TRBJ1-1	TGTGCCAGCAGCTTCACGGGGGACACTGAAGCTTTCTTT	CASSFTGDTEAFF
11	once	.	TRBV30	TRBJ2-7	TGTGCCTGGGACAGGCGCTACGAGCAGTACTTC	CAWDRRYEQYF
14	.	TRBD1	TRBV6-6	TRBJ1-5	TGTGCCAGCAGTTACACAGGGGGGAATCAGCCCCAGCATTTT	CASSYTGGNQPQHF
17	.	TRBD2	TRBV4-2	TRBJ2-2	TGTGCCAGCAGCCAGGCTCTAGCGGGGGGGAACACCGGGGAGCTGTTTTTT	CASSQALAGGNTGELFF
14	.	.	TRBV9	TRBJ2-5	TGTGCCAGCAGCGTAGCCATTTTCGGGGAGACCCAGTACTTC	CASSVAIFGETQYF
13	once	.	TRBV6-5	TRBJ2-1	TGTGCCAGCAGATCCGGGACAACTAATGAGCAGTTCTTC	CASRSGTTNEQFF
12	.	.	TRBV28	TRBJ2-7	TGTGCCAGCATTTCCAGATTCTACGAGCAGTACTTC	CASISRFYEQYF
14	.	.	TRBV5-1	TRBJ1-2	TGCGCCAGCAGCTTGGTCCCGGGGTGGAATGGCTACACCTTC	CASSLVPGWNGYTF
13	.	.	TRBV5-5	TRBJ1-1	TGTGCCAGCAGCCTCGACAGGAACACTGAAGCTTTCTTT	CASSLDRNTEAFF
14	.	TRBD1	TRBV6-5	TRBJ2-7	TGTGCCAGCAGTTACGAACAGGGGGCCTACGAGCAGTACTTC	CASSYEQGAYEQYF
13	once	.	TRBV19	TRBJ1-1	TGTGCCAGTAGTCCGCAGGGAAGGACTGAAGCTTTCTTT	CASSPQGRTEAFF
15	.	.	TRBV28	TRBJ2-4	TGTGCCAGCAGTTCCCCCCGCTCAGGTTCTGACATTCAGTACTTC	CASSSPRSGSDIQYF
12	.	.	TRBV12-2	TRBJ2-7	TGTGCAAGTCGCGAAGCTAGGTACGAGCAGTACTTC	CASREARYEQYF
15	.	TRBD2	TRBV6-4	TRBJ2-1	TGTGCCAGCAGTCGGCGGGAGAGCACCTACAATGAGCAGTTCTTC	CASSRRESTYNEQFF
14	once	.	TRBV5-4	TRBJ2-5	TGTGCCAGCAGCTCGCCGGGAGCCGTAGAGACCCAGTACTTC	CASSSPGAVETQYF
15	few	TRBD2	TRBV6-5	TRBJ2-2	TGTGCCAGCAGATCGGGACTAGCGGCGACCGGGGAGCTGTTTTTT	CASRSGLAATGELFF
14	.	.	TRBV5-1	TRBJ1-1	TGCGCCAGCAGCTTATTCGGGGGGAACACTGAAGCTTTCTTT	CASSLFGGNTEAFF
14	.	.	TRBV19	TRBJ1-3	TGTGCCAGCGCACGACAGAGCTCTGGAAACACCATATATTTT	CASARQSSGNTIYF
12	.	.	TRBV29-1	TRBJ2-3	TGCAGCGTTGGGGGGCGCACAGATACGCAGTATTTT	CSVGGRTDTQYF
14	.	TRBD1	TRBV2	TRBJ2-7	TGTGCCAGCAGTCCGGGACAGGGAATCTACGAGCAGTACTTC	CASSPGQGIYEQYF
15	.	TRBD2	TRBV11-2	TRBJ2-2	TGTGCCAGCAGCCGGGGACTAGCGGGGTTTCGGGAGCTGTTTTTT	CASSRGLAGFRELFF
15	few	TRBD1	TRBV4-1	TRBJ1-2	TGCGCCAGCAGCCAAAAGTGGACAGGGGGCTATGGCTACACCTTC	CASSQKWTGGYGYTF
14	.	.	TRBV18	TRBJ2-1	TGTGCCAGCTCACCACTTACAGCCGACAATGAGCAGTTCTTC	CASSPLTADNEQFF
15	once	.	TRBV5-5	TRBJ1-1	TGTGCCAGCAGCTTCCGGGAAGGTCTGTGGACTGAAGCTTTCTTT	CASSFREGLWTEAFF
14	.	.	TRBV2	TRBJ2-5	TGTGCCAGCAGGGCAGGGCCGAACCAAGAGACCCAGTACTTC	CASRAGPNQETQYF
15	.	TRBD2	TRBV9	TRBJ2-7	TGTGCCAGCAGCGTGGGGACTAGCGCTACCTACGAGCAGTACTTC	CASSVGTSATYEQYF
16	.	TRBD1	TRBV28	TRBJ1-5	TGTGCCAGCAGTCCCGCCGGGACAGGAGGGAATCAGCCCCAGCATTTT	CASSPAGTGGNQPQHF
15	few	TRBD2	TRBV6-5	TRBJ2-7	TGTGCCAGCAGTTACTCGACTAGCGGAGCCTACGAGCAGTACTTC	CASSYSTSGAYEQYF
13	.	TRBD1	TRBV5-1	TRBJ2-7	TGCGCCAGCACTCGGACAGGGAACCACGAGCAGTACTTC	CASTRTGNHEQYF
13	.	TRBD1	TRBV6-6	TRBJ1-1	TGTGCCAGCGGCCGGGACAGGGACACTGAAGCTTTCTTT	CASGRDRDTEAFF
15	.	.	TRBV28	TRBJ2-1	TGTGCCAGCAGATCCCGACCAGGTCGGTACAATGAGCAGTTCTTC	CASRSRPGRYNEQFF
19	.	.	TRBV12-2	TRBJ2-2	TGTGCAAGTCGCTTAGCGAACGAGAAAACGACTAGCCCCACCGGGGAGCTGTTTTTT	CASRLANEKTTSPTGELFF
13	.	.	TRBV19	TRBJ1-5	TGTCCTCAGTATCCACAGGAAGATCAGCCCCAGCATTTT	CPQYPQEDQPQHF
15	.	TRBD2	TRBV28	TRBJ2-3	TGTGCCAGCAGTTCGGGTGGAGCGGGAGAAGTTTCGCAGTATTTT	CASSSGGAGEVSQYF
15	.	.	TRBV28	TRBJ2-7	TGTGCCAGCAGGGTCTCAACAGGGAACGTAGGCGAGCAGTACTTC	CASRVSTGNVGEQYF
14	few	.	TRBV30	TRBJ1-4	TGTGCCTGGAGCCAAGGTTTCGGGGGGGAAAAACTGTTTTTT	CAWSQGFGGEKLFF